The rows below give T cell receptor beta chains drawn from one sample of a study of patients and donors after allogeneic stem cell transplantation. TCRdb independently ran MiXCR on the RT-PCR reads; one entry per CDR3 protein. This table holds about a million distinct CDR3 sequences, around 17% found once. The sample taken for sequencing was blood, either unsorted or a sorted T cell fraction (not recorded which). The receptors here all came from a human donor who was either an allogeneic HSCT recipient or a stem cell or donor lymphocyte infusion donor (not recorded which). It is not recorded whose cells these are; they may come from a transplant donor. CDR3s include the opening cysteine and the closing phenylalanine or tryptophan. Each record gives: V gene, clone size, CDR3 length, D gene, J gene, CDR3 DNA, CDR3 protein. D genes are given only for firm matches. Clone size is not always given. Where it is, it says once, few, many or a class for expanded clones.

TRBV27	few	11	.	TRBJ1-1	TGTGCCAGCAGTGGTTCCACTGAAGCTTTCTTT	CASSGSTEAFF
TRBV11-3	few	15	.	TRBJ1-2	TGTGCCAGCAGCTTAGGGACAACCACCCTCTATGGCTACACCTTC	CASSLGTTTLYGYTF
TRBV11-1	few	18	.	TRBJ2-3	TGTGCCAGCAGCTTGATGACTGGAGTCTTTTCTAGCACAGATACGCAGTATTTT	CASSLMTGVFSSTDTQYF
TRBV27	many	12	.	TRBJ2-2	TGTGCCAGCATGCGGGGCACCGGGGAGCTGTTTTTT	CASMRGTGELFF
TRBV20-1	.	14	.	TRBJ1-6	TGCAGTGCTCGGTCCGAGGGCCTTAATTCACCCCTCCACTTT	CSARSEGLNSPLHF
TRBV18	.	13	.	TRBJ1-5	TGTGCCAGCTCAGGAAACTCAGGGCAGCCCCAGCATTTT	CASSGNSGQPQHF
TRBV20-1	.	15	TRBD1	TRBJ2-3	TGCAGTGCTAGGGCCGGGACAGCGAACACAGATACGCAGTATTTT	CSARAGTANTDTQYF
TRBV3-1	.	14	TRBD1	TRBJ2-7	TGTGCCAGCAGCCTTCGGACAGGGGGCAACGAGCAGTACTTC	CASSLRTGGNEQYF
TRBV7-2	.	12	.	TRBJ1-2	TGTGCCAGCAGCTCTAACAGGGATGGCTACACCTTC	CASSSNRDGYTF
TRBV21-1	.	16	.	TRBJ2-2	TGTGCCAGCAGCAAAGGGAGCGGGAGTGACACCGGGGAGCTGTTTTTT	CASSKGSGSDTGELFF
TRBV4-1	.	18	TRBD2	TRBJ2-1	TGCGCCAGCAGCCATCAGCCCGGGACTAGGTTACTAGGTAATGAGCAGTTCTTC	CASSHQPGTRLLGNEQFF
TRBV13	few	12	.	TRBJ2-1	TGTGCCAGCGAGGGAAGGGGAAGTGAGCAGTTCTTC	CASEGRGSEQFF
TRBV27	.	17	.	TRBJ2-5	TGTGCCAGCAGTTTAAGATGGGGGAAGCCACGGAGGGAGACCCAGTACTTC	CASSLRWGKPRRETQYF
TRBV6-1	few	16	.	TRBJ2-3	TGTGCCAGCAGTCCTCCACGGGTCGGAGGTACAGATACGCAGTATTTT	CASSPPRVGGTDTQYF
TRBV3-1	many	13	.	TRBJ2-4	TGTGCCAGCAGCCAATCCAGCCTGGACATTCAGTACTTC	CASSQSSLDIQYF
TRBV6-6	.	12	.	TRBJ2-3	TGTGCCAGCAGCATGAAGGACGATACGCAGTATTTT	CASSMKDDTQYF
TRBV7-2	few	14	.	TRBJ2-1	TGTGCCAGCAGCTTAGCGGGGTTAGAACGTCCGCAGTTCTTC	CASSLAGLERPQFF
TRBV5-1	many	12	.	TRBJ1-2	TGCGCCAGCAGCCTAAGGCGGAATGGCTACACCTTC	CASSLRRNGYTF
TRBV12-3/TRBV12-4	.	14	TRBD2	TRBJ2-5	TGTGCCAGCAGCGTAGCGGGAGGCAGTGAGACCCAGTACTTC	CASSVAGGSETQYF
TRBV20-1	few	11	.	TRBJ2-1	TGCAGTGCTAGCACCGGGGCTGAGCAGTTCTTC	CSASTGAEQFF
TRBV7-2	.	12	.	TRBJ2-1	TGTGCCAGCAGCCGCTGGGTAGATGAGCAGTTCTTC	CASSRWVDEQFF
TRBV12-3/TRBV12-4	many	14	.	TRBJ2-7	TGTGCCAGCAGCTCCGGGGATTCTTCCTACGAGCAGTACTTC	CASSSGDSSYEQYF
TRBV20-1	.	13	.	TRBJ2-4	TGCAGTGCTTGGCGGGATCGTGGAGACATTCAGTACTTC	CSAWRDRGDIQYF
TRBV5-1	many	14	.	TRBJ2-5	TGCGCCAGCAGCTTGGGAGGGACCCAAGAGACCCAGTACTTC	CASSLGGTQETQYF